This T cell receptor beta chain came from a study of technical replicates of blood from a handful of donors. The CDR3 is 16 amino acids. The V end lost 5 bases, the J end lost 1 base, and 17 bases lay between the germline ends. Germline V gene data show CDR1 as SGHNT and CDR2 as YENEEA. Assay used: immunoSEQ multiplex PCR; TCRdb lists only in-frame clones, some missing. The repertoire consists of about 81,000 clones, with under 95% occurring once and the leading ten covering 0.2% to 0.3%. This sequence was found in a human donor in good health. The sample was T cells isolated from PBMCs. J is TRBJ1-1 and V is TRBV11-3, with a tentative D call TRBD1 (6 bases). The CDR3 region has the DNA TGTGCCAGCAGCCTCCTCACAGGGATGAGGAACACTGAAGCTTTCTTT. This codes for CASSLLTGMRNTEAFF. Drawing the rest from reference TRBV11-3 and TRBJ1-1, the complete variable domain is EAGVVQSPRYKIIEKKQPVAFWCNPISGHNTLYWYLQNLGQGPELLIRYENEEAVDDSQLPKDRFSAERLKGVDSTLKIQPAELGDSAVYLCASSLLTGMRNTEAFFGQGTRLTVV.